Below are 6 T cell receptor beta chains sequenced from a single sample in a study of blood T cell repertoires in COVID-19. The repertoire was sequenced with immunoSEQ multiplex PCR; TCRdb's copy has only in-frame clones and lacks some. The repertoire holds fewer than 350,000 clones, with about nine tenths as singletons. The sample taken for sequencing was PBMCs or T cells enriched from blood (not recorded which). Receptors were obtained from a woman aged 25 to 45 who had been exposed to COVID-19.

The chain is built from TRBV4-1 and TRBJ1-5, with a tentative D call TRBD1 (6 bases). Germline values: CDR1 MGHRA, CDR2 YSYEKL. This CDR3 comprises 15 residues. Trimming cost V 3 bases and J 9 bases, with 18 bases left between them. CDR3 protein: CASSHHGQLGLPQHF. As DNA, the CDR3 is TGCGCCAGCAGCCACCATGGACAGTTGGGGCTGCCCCAGCATTTT.

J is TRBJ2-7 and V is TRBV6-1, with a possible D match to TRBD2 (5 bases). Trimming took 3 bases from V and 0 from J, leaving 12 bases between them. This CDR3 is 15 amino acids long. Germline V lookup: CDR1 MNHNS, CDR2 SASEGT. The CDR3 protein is CASSEETGSSYEQYF. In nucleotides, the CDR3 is TGTGCCAGCAGTGAGGAGACGGGGAGCTCCTACGAGCAGTACTTC.

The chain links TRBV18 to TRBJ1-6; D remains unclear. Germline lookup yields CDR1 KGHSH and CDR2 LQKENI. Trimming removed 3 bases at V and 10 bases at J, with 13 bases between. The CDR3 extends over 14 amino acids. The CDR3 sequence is CASSPGQEGSPLHF. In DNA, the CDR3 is TGTGCCAGCTCACCTGGGCAGGAAGGATCACCCCTCCACTTT.

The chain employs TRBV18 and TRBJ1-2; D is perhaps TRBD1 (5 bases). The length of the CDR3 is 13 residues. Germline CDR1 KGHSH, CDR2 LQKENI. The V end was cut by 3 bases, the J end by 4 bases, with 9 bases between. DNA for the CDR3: TGTGCCAGCTCACCTCCGACAGCCTATGGCTACACCTTC. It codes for CASSPPTAYGYTF.

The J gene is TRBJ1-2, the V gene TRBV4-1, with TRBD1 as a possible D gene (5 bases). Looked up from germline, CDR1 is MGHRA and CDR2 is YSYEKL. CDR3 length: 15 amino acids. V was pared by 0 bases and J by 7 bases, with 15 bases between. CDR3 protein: CASSQDLGTASGYTF. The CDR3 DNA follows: TGCGCCAGCAGCCAAGATCTCGGGACTGCGAGTGGCTACACCTTC.

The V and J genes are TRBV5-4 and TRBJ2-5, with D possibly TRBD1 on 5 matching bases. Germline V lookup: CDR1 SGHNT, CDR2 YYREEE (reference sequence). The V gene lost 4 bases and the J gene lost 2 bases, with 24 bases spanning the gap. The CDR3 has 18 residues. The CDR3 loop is CASSQRMTANPLQETQYF. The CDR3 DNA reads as TGTGCCAGCAGCCAGAGAATGACAGCCAACCCGTTACAAGAGACCCAGTACTTC.